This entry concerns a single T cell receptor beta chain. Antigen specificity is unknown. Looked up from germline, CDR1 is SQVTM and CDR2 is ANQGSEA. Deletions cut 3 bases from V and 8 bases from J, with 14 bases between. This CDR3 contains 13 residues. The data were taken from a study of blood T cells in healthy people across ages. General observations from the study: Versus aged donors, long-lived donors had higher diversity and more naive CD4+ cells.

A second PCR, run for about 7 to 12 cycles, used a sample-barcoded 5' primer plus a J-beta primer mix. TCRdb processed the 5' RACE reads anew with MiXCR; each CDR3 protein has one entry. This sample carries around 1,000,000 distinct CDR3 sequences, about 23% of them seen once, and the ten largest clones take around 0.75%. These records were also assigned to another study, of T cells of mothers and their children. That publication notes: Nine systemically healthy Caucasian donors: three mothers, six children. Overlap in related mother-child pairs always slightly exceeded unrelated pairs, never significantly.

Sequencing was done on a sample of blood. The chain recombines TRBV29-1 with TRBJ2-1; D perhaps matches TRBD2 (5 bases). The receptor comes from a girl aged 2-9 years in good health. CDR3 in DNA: TGCAGCGTTGAGGGCCTAGCCGGGTATGAGCAGTTCTTC. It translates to CSVEGLAGYEQFF.